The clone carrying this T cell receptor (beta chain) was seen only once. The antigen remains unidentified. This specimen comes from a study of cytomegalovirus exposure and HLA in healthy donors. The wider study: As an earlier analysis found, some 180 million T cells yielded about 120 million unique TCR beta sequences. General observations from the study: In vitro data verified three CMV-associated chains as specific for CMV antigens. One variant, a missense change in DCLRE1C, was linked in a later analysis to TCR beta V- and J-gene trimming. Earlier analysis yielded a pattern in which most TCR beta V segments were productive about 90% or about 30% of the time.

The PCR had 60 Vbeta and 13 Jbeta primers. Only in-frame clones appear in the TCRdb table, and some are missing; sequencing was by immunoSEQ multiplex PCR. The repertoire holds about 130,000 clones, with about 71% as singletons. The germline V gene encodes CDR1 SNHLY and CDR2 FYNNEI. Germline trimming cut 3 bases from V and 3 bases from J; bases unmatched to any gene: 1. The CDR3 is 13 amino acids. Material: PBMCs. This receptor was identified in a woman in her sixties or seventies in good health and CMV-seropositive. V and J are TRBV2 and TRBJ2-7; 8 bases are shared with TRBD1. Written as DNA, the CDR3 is TGTGCCAGCAGTGACAGGGGGCTCTACGAGCAGTACTTC. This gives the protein CASSDRGLYEQYF.